These 27 T cell receptor beta chains came from one sample sequenced in a study of T cell responses to AZD1222 COVID-19 vaccine. Sequencing was performed with immunoSEQ multiplex PCR; in TCRdb, only in-frame clones are kept and a portion is missing. With about 140,000 clones in the sample, the ten largest clones hold 2% to 2.5%. The material sequenced was peripheral blood. Source of these receptors: an adult in good health.

The rearrangement links TRBV3-1 (or the pseudogene TRBV3-2) to TRBJ2-5; D uncertain. V was shortened by 1 base and J by 2 bases, with 11 bases between the two germline ends. This CDR3 contains 15 residues. Per the germline V gene, CDR1 is LGHDT and CDR2 is YNNKEL (reference sequence). The CDR3 here is CASSQVVHNQETQYF. The CDR3 region has the DNA TGTGCCAGCAGCCAAGTTGTCCACAATCAAGAGACCCAGTACTTC.

This chain joins TRBV6-5 and TRBJ1-2, with D perhaps TRBD1 (6 bases). The V end was cut by 6 bases, the J end by 6 bases, with 14 bases between. The CDR3 is made up of 13 amino acids. Germline assignment: CDR1 MNHEY and CDR2 SVGAGI. The CDR3 here is CASSRQAADGYTF. The CDR3 DNA is TGTGCCAGCAGCAGACAGGCAGCTGATGGCTACACCTTC.

The rearrangement uses TRBV6-5 and TRBJ1-5; perhaps TRBD1 as D (6 bases). V shed 5 bases and J shed 0 bases, with 11 bases lying between them. The V gene's germline CDR1 is MNHEY and CDR2 SVGAGI. The CDR3 covers 15 residues. CDR3 in DNA: TGTGCCAGCAGTACGGACAGACATAGCAATCAGCCCCAGCATTTT. Protein product: CASSTDRHSNQPQHF.

The rearrangement uses TRBV5-1 and TRBJ1-6; maybe TRBD1 (6 bases). CDR1 and CDR2 (germline): SGHRS, YFSETQ. This CDR3 contains 16 residues. V gave up 5 bases and J gave up 7 bases, with 19 bases separating them. The CDR3 bases are TGCGCCAGCAGGAAAAACGGCCAGGGGAGCAATTCACCCCTCCACTTT. It translates to CASRKNGQGSNSPLHF.

V and J are TRBV7-6 and TRBJ2-3; perhaps TRBD1 as D (6 bases). V lost 0 bases and J lost 1, with 11 bases in between. Germline V CDR1 and CDR2: SGHVS, FNYEAQ. The CDR3 length is 16 residues. The CDR3 DNA reads TGTGCCAGCAGCTTAGCGGGCGCAGGGGGCACAGATACGCAGTATTTT. It codes for CASSLAGAGGTDTQYF. Full variable domain (outside the CDR3, taken from reference TRBV7-6 and TRBJ2-3): GAGVSQSPRYKVTKRGQDVALRCDPISGHVSLYWYRQALGQGPEFLTYFNYEAQQDKSGLPNDRFSAERPEGSISTLTIQRTEQRDSAMYRCASSLAGAGGTDTQYFGPGTRLTVL.

This chain links TRBV27 with TRBJ1-1; tentatively, D is TRBD1 (6 bases). This CDR3 comprises 14 residues. Germline V gene sequence: CDR1 MNHEY, CDR2 SMNVEV (reference sequence). The germline V and J ends were trimmed by 2 bases and 2 bases, with 9 bases remaining between them. CDR3 in DNA: TGTGCCAGCAGTTTAAGGGGGTCTAACACTGAAGCTTTCTTT. This encodes CASSLRGSNTEAFF.

The chain couples TRBV2 to TRBJ2-2; 9 positions agree with TRBD1. Unmatched junction bases numbered 5, after V lost 3 bases and J lost 0 bases. The germline gives CDR1 SNHLY, CDR2 FYNNEI. This CDR3 spans 17 amino acids. This CDR3 reads CASSEPRDRANTGELFF. CDR3 in DNA: TGTGCCAGCAGTGAGCCCCGGGACAGGGCGAACACCGGGGAGCTGTTTTTT.

The rearrangement links TRBV30 to TRBJ1-5, with D unresolved. The V and J ends lost 0 bases and 0 bases respectively, with 12 bases between them. Germline V lookup: CDR1 GTSNPN, CDR2 SVGIG (reference sequence). This CDR3 comprises 16 residues. The CDR3 bases are TGTGCCTGGAGTGTAGGGTGGGTTGGTAGCAATCAGCCCCAGCATTTT. It specifies CAWSVGWVGSNQPQHF.

The V gene is TRBV28, the J gene TRBJ1-2; TRBD1 matches at 8 bases. The CDR3 is made up of 17 amino acids. Trimming at V came to 3 bases and at J to 4 bases, leaving 13 bases not matched to a gene. The germline CDR1 and CDR2 sequences are MDHEN and SYDVKM. The CDR3: CASSLARGRGISYGYTF. The CDR3 DNA is TGTGCCAGCAGTTTGGCCAGGGGGCGCGGGATCTCCTATGGCTACACCTTC.

The gene calls are TRBV2 and TRBJ2-5; D is ambiguous. This CDR3 has 13 residues. The V end was cut by 5 bases, the J end by 3 bases, with 10 bases between. CDR1 and CDR2 (germline): SNHLY, FYNNEI. Written as DNA, the CDR3 is TGTGCCAGCAGTATATTCCGGGAAGAGACCCAGTACTTC. Residues: CASSIFREETQYF.

The CDR3 DNA sequence: TGTGCCAGCAGCCGTCTCGGGGAGTCCTACGAGCAGTACTTC. The encoded protein is CASSRLGESYEQYF. The chain has TRBV9 and TRBJ2-7, with a possible D match to TRBD2 (5 bases). This CDR3 contains 14 residues. Germline CDR1 SGDLS, CDR2 YYNGEE. With 4 bases removed from V and 1 base from J, the gap between germline ends came to 12 bases.

The chain combines TRBV4-3 with TRBJ2-7; D gene uncertain. Germline CDR1 and CDR2: LGHNA and YSLEER. The CDR3 has 14 residues. V was trimmed by 0 bases and J by 1 base, leaving 7 bases between them. As DNA, the CDR3 is TGCGCCAGCAGCCAAGAGGTCGTGTCCTACGAGCAGTACTTC. Protein: CASSQEVVSYEQYF.

The genes are TRBV13 and TRBJ2-7; no definite D call. Trimming removed 3 bases at V and 6 bases at J, with 21 bases between. The V gene's germline CDR1 is PRHDT and CDR2 FYEKMQ (reference sequence). The CDR3 is made up of 16 amino acids. The CDR3 loop reads CASSLNLDSPPPEQYF. The CDR3 coding sequence is TGTGCCAGCAGCTTGAACTTGGATTCACCTCCCCCCGAGCAGTACTTC.

The rearrangement uses TRBV13 and TRBJ2-5; D possibly corresponds to TRBD1 (6 bases). Germline CDR1 PRHDT, CDR2 FYEKMQ (reference sequence). Trimming shortened V by 5 bases and J by 5 bases, and 21 bases separated the two germline ends. The CDR3 is 16 amino acids. The CDR3 DNA reads as TGTGCCAGCAGCGCCAGCCCCAGGGGTTTGCGGGAGACCCAGTACTTC. Protein: CASSASPRGLRETQYF.

This chain connects TRBV5-5 to TRBJ1-1; no clear D gene. Trimming removed 3 bases at V and 2 bases at J, with 17 bases between. CDR1 SGHKS and CDR2 YYEKEE come from the germline V gene (reference sequence). The CDR3 runs 16 residues. In DNA form, the CDR3 reads TGTGCCAGCAGCTCCGAGGGCGGGAGGACCAACACTGAAGCTTTCTTT. Its translation: CASSSEGGRTNTEAFF.

J is TRBJ2-2 and V is TRBV7-9; D is perhaps TRBD1 (5 bases). Germline V gene sequence: CDR1 SEHNR, CDR2 FQNEAQ (reference sequence). Trimming took 3 bases from V and 4 from J, leaving 15 bases between them. This CDR3 spans 16 amino acids. The CDR3 DNA reads TGTGCCAGCAGCTTTGGGTCCACAGGTCTCACCGGGGAGCTGTTTTTT. Translated, it gives CASSFGSTGLTGELFF.

This chain connects TRBV7-9 to TRBJ1-1; 11 nucleotides agree with TRBD1. This CDR3 contains 14 residues. After removal of 4 bases from V and 5 bases from J, the junction contained 3 bases not matched to a gene. Germline V gene sequence: CDR1 SEHNR, CDR2 FQNEAQ (reference sequence). CDR3 region: CASSSGQGATEAFF. Here the CDR3 DNA reads TGTGCCAGCAGCTCCGGACAGGGGGCGACTGAAGCTTTCTTT.

The genes are TRBV9 and TRBJ1-2; 7 bases align to TRBD1. Per the germline V gene, CDR1 is SGDLS and CDR2 is YYNGEE. The CDR3 has 15 residues. The trim removed 3 bases at V and 14 bases at J, leaving 19 bases unmatched. The CDR3 bases are TGTGCCAGCAGCGGAGCGGGGGGACAGCCTATGAAGGTTACCTTC. This sequence encodes CASSGAGGQPMKVTF.

The chain combines TRBV18 with TRBJ2-6; TRBD1 aligns across 8 bases. The CDR3 has 15 amino acids. V lost 5 bases and J lost 3; bases outside the gene matches: 3. Per the germline V gene, CDR1 is KGHSH and CDR2 is LQKENI. CDR3 sequence reads: CASSSGTGGANVLTF. CDR3 nucleotide sequence: TGTGCCAGCTCATCCGGGACAGGTGGGGCCAACGTCCTGACTTTC. Full variable domain (missing parts from reference TRBV18 and TRBJ2-6): NAGVMQNPRHLVRRRGQEARLRCSPMKGHSHVYWYRQLPEEGLKFMVYLQKENIIDESGMPKERFSAEFPKEGPSILRIQQVVRGDSAAYFCASSSGTGGANVLTFGAGSRLTVL.

The chain employs TRBV11-2 and TRBJ2-7; D not resolved. The V gene's germline CDR1 is SGHAT and CDR2 FQNNGV. The CDR3 runs 14 residues. Deletions cut 1 base from V and 1 base from J, with 8 bases between. The CDR3 coding sequence is TGTGCCAGCAGCTTAGGGATTGGATCCTACGAGCAGTACTTC. As protein: CASSLGIGSYEQYF.

This chain links TRBV6-5 with TRBJ1-4; TRBD1 is a possible D gene (5 bases). Germline values: CDR1 MNHEY, CDR2 SVGAGI. The length of the CDR3 is 15 residues. Trimming took off 2 bases at V and 9 bases at J, with 16 bases between the two ends. In nucleotides, the CDR3 is TGTGCCAGCAGTTACACCGGGGCGGGCCGGCAAAAACTGTTTTTT. It yields the protein CASSYTGAGRQKLFF.

In the case of this clone: The sample carries other DNA sequences with the same CDR3. The V and J genes are TRBV11-3 and TRBJ2-5; no clear D. V was trimmed by 1 base and J by 1 base, leaving 4 bases between them. The CDR3 is made up of 13 amino acids. Germline CDR1 SGHNT, CDR2 YENEEA. This chain's CDR3 is CASSLGLQETQYF. The CDR3 nucleotides are TGTGCCAGCAGCTTAGGTCTCCAAGAGACCCAGTACTTC.

The chain is built from TRBV2 and TRBJ1-1; TRBD1 might be the D (5 bases). Per the germline V gene, CDR1 is SNHLY and CDR2 is FYNNEI. V lost 6 bases to trimming and J lost 0 bases, with 14 bases between them. The CDR3 has 15 residues. The CDR3 region is CASSEMRTLNTEAFF. In DNA form, the CDR3 reads TGTGCCAGCAGCGAAATGAGGACATTGAACACTGAAGCTTTCTTT.

The V call is TRBV19, the J call TRBJ1-6, with 7 bases fitting TRBD1. CDR1 and CDR2 from the germline V gene are LNHDA and SQIVND (reference sequence). CDR3 length: 15 residues. With 4 bases clipped from V and 7 bases from J, the junction kept 7 bases outside the gene matches. The CDR3 region has the DNA TGTGCCAGTAGTACGAGCGGGACAGTAAATTCACCCCTCCACTTT. Its translation: CASSTSGTVNSPLHF. The variable domain in full, with the rest retrieved from reference TRBV19 and TRBJ1-6, is DGGITQSPKYLFRKEGQNVTLSCEQNLNHDAMYWYRQDPGQGLRLIYYSQIVNDFQKGDIAEGYSVSREKKESFPLTVTSAQKNPTAFYLCASSTSGTVNSPLHFGNGTRLTVT.

The rearrangement joins TRBV11-3 to TRBJ2-3; 7 bases align to TRBD2. This CDR3 is 16 amino acids long. The V gene's germline CDR1 is SGHNT and CDR2 YENEEA. The ends lost 5 bases at V and 4 bases at J; junction bases unmatched: 12. The CDR3: CASSPLGGSDADTQYF. CDR3 DNA: TGTGCCAGCAGCCCCTTGGGGGGGAGCGATGCAGATACGCAGTATTTT.

The chain joins TRBV15 to TRBJ2-5; D is undetermined. The germline CDR1 and CDR2 sequences are LNHNV and YYDKDF (reference sequence). V lost 0 bases and J lost 2, with 13 bases in between. The CDR3 is 16 residues long. CDR3 region: CATSRDITVNQETQYF. The CDR3 DNA reads TGTGCCACCAGCAGAGATATTACGGTAAATCAAGAGACCCAGTACTTC.

The chain has TRBV7-3 and TRBJ2-1; D not resolved. Germline CDR1 reads SGHTA; CDR2 reads FQGTGA. V lost 1 base, J lost 4 bases, and 5 bases lay in between. The CDR3 extends over 13 amino acids. DNA of the CDR3: TGTGCCAGCAGCTTAAGCAGTTACAATGAGCAGTTCTTC. Translating it yields CASSLSSYNEQFF.